This passage covers 31 T cell receptor beta chains from one sample sequenced in a study of shared clonotypes between healthy human individuals. Clones were read by immunoSEQ multiplex PCR, and TCRdb kept only the in-frame ones, dropping some. The table includes fewer than 400,000 clones, approximately 79% detected once. What was sequenced was memory CD4+ T cells sorted from blood. As for subset: CD45RA-negative fraction. These receptors all come from a man aged 25-40 years in good health.

CDR3 in amino acids: CASSSAPSGRLETQYF. As DNA, the CDR3 is TGTGCCAGCAGCTCGGCGCCTAGCGGGAGACTTGAGACCCAGTACTTC. V is TRBV5-4 and J is TRBJ2-5; 10 bases align to TRBD2. This CDR3 is built from 16 residues. CDR1 SGHNT and CDR2 YYREEE come from the germline V gene (reference sequence). The V and J ends lost 3 bases and 5 bases, in that order; junction bases with no gene match: 10.

The V call is TRBV19, the J call TRBJ1-5; maybe TRBD1 (5 bases). Trimming left V 3 bases short and J 4 bases short, with 10 bases between. The germline V gene encodes CDR1 LNHDA and CDR2 SQIVND (reference sequence). This CDR3 is built from 14 residues. The CDR3 nucleotides are TGTGCCAGTAGTATCGAGGCAGGGAATCAGCCCCAGCATTTT. Translating gives CASSIEAGNQPQHF.

This chain links TRBV11-2 with TRBJ1-3, with 7 bases matching TRBD1. Losses at the gene ends were 5 bases for V and 0 bases for J; bases not matched to a gene: 7. CDR3 length: 16 amino acids. In germline, CDR1 is SGHAT, CDR2 FQNNGV. The CDR3 coding sequence is TGTGCCAGCAGCCCCCGACAGGGTAACTCTGGAAACACCATATATTTT. The encoded protein is CASSPRQGNSGNTIYF.

V and J are TRBV7-2 and TRBJ2-5; D uncertain. Germline V gives CDR1 SGHTA, CDR2 FQGNSA. The ends were cut back, 3 bases at V and 4 bases at J, with 6 bases in the middle. CDR3 size: 12 residues. The CDR3 protein is CASSFGRETQYF. CDR3 nucleotide sequence: TGTGCCAGCAGCTTTGGTAGAGAGACCCAGTACTTC. The variable domain in full, with the rest retrieved from reference TRBV7-2 and TRBJ2-5, is GAGVSQSPSNKVTEKGKDVELRCDPISGHTALYWYRQSLGQGLEFLIYFQGNSAPDKSGLPSDRFSAERTGGSVSTLTIQRTQQEDSAVYLCASSFGRETQYFGPGTRLLVL.

The chain combines TRBV5-1 with TRBJ2-1; D call uncertain. The CDR3 is 15 amino acids. CDR1 and CDR2 from the germline V gene are SGHRS and YFSETQ. V was cut by 1 base and J by 7 bases, with 15 bases left in between. This CDR3 reads CASSLMASTQNEQFF. The CDR3 DNA reads as TGCGCCAGCAGCTTGATGGCTAGTACGCAGAATGAGCAGTTCTTC. Combining the CDR3 with reference TRBV5-1 and TRBJ2-1 gives the whole variable domain KAGVTQTPRYLIKTRGQQVTLSCSPISGHRSVSWYQQTPGQGLQFLFEYFSETQRNKGNFPGRFSGRQFSNSRSEMNVSTLELGDSALYLCASSLMASTQNEQFFGPGTRLTVL.

This clone has a count of ten or more. This sequence joins TRBV27 and TRBJ2-7; no clear D gene. From germline, CDR1 is MNHEY and CDR2 SMNVEV (reference sequence). Trimming pared 4 bases from V and 2 bases from J, leaving 0 bases between. The CDR3 totals 10 residues. The CDR3 reads CASSSYEQYF. CDR3 nucleotides: TGTGCCAGCAGTTCCTACGAGCAGTACTTC.

The chain joins TRBV30 to TRBJ1-2; TRBD1 matches at 11 bases. This CDR3 spans 14 amino acids. Losses at the gene ends were 2 bases for V and 8 bases for J; bases not matched to a gene: 7. CDR1 GTSNPN and CDR2 SVGIG come from the germline V gene (reference sequence). The CDR3 bases are TGTGCCTGGAGTCGGGGGACAGGGGGAAAGGGCTACACCTTC. Protein sequence: CAWSRGTGGKGYTF.

This chain joins TRBV7-8 and TRBJ2-3; TRBD2 matches 8 bases. Germline V lookup: CDR1 SGHVS, CDR2 FQNEAQ. V was pared by 2 bases and J by 0 bases, with 1 base of the junction left unmatched. The CDR3 loop spans 15 amino acids. The CDR3 loop reads CASSLLAGSTDTQYF. The CDR3 DNA reads TGTGCCAGCAGCTTACTAGCGGGCAGCACAGATACGCAGTATTTT.

This chain links TRBV5-5 with TRBJ2-5; D gene ambiguous. The CDR3 has 14 amino acids. The V end was cut by 1 base, the J end by 2 bases, with 9 bases between. Germline values: CDR1 SGHKS, CDR2 YYEKEE (reference sequence). CDR3 coding DNA: TGTGCCAGCAGCTTGTTCTCGGAGCAAGAGACCCAGTACTTC. This sequence encodes CASSLFSEQETQYF. The complete variable domain, with remaining parts taken from reference TRBV5-5 and TRBJ2-5, reads DAGVTQSPTHLIKTRGQQVTLRCSPISGHKSVSWYQQVLGQGPQFIFQYYEKEERGRGNFPDRFSARQFPNYSSELNVNALLLGDSALYLCASSLFSEQETQYFGPGTRLLVL.

The J gene is TRBJ2-7, the V gene TRBV28, with D possibly being TRBD1 (6 bases). Between the trimmed V and J ends, which lost 3 bases and 1 base, there was a span of 16 bases. Germline V lookup: CDR1 MDHEN, CDR2 SYDVKM. The CDR3 totals 16 residues. CDR3 in amino acids: CASSFYRVSSSYEQYF. The CDR3 DNA is TGTGCCAGCAGTTTCTACAGGGTATCCTCATCCTACGAGCAGTACTTC. Supplemented by reference TRBV28 and TRBJ2-7, the full variable domain reads DVKVTQSSRYLVKRTGEKVFLECVQDMDHENMFWYRQDPGLGLRLIYFSYDVKMKEKGDIPEGYSVSREKKERFSLILESASTNQTSMYLCASSFYRVSSSYEQYFGPGTRLTVT.

CDR3 nucleotide sequence: TGCGCCAGCATGGGAAGACGGAGTGAAGCTTTCTTT. It yields the protein CASMGRRSEAFF. The chain combines TRBV5-1 with TRBJ1-1; D remains unclear. V was pared by 6 bases and J by 7 bases, with 13 bases between. The CDR3 runs to 12 residues. Germline lookup yields CDR1 SGHRS and CDR2 YFSETQ.

V is TRBV6-5 and J is TRBJ2-7; D is ambiguous. The germline V gene encodes CDR1 MNHEY and CDR2 SVGAGI. This CDR3 comprises 14 residues. Trimming removed 6 bases from V and 0 bases from J, with 12 bases in between. CDR3 in amino acids: CASSRTVNSYEQYF. CDR3 nucleotide sequence: TGTGCCAGCAGCCGGACGGTGAACTCCTACGAGCAGTACTTC.

The count of this clone is one. The V and J genes are TRBV11-2 and TRBJ1-2, with 8 bases identical to TRBD1. The CDR3 contains 15 residues. Looked up from germline, CDR1 is SGHAT and CDR2 is FQNNGV. The J segment lost 7 bases and the V segment lost 5 bases, leaving 12 bases of the junction unmatched. CDR3 loop: CASSPQGVRSGGYTF. For the CDR3, the DNA is TGTGCCAGCAGCCCACAGGGGGTGAGGTCTGGTGGCTACACCTTC.

The V call is TRBV5-1, the J call TRBJ2-1, with D uncertain. Trimming stripped 4 bases from V and 0 bases from J, with 26 bases between. The CDR3 runs 20 residues. Germline-derived CDR1 and CDR2 are SGHRS and YFSETQ. CDR3 coding DNA: TGCGCCAGCAGCAGTTCGGAGTTAGGCCTGAGGCCCAGCTCCTACAATGAGCAGTTCTTC. Translating it yields CASSSSELGLRPSSYNEQFF.

This clone was seen a few times. The CDR3 DNA reads TGTGCCAGTGAGACAGGGGGTGCAGATACGCAGTATTTT. Translated: CASETGGADTQYF. This rearrangement joins TRBV19 to TRBJ2-3; 9 nucleotides align to TRBD1. Germline loops: CDR1 LNHDA, CDR2 SQIVND (reference sequence). After removal of 8 bases from V and 4 bases from J, the junction contained 4 bases not matched to a gene. The CDR3 spans 13 residues.

V gene TRBV4-1 combines with J gene TRBJ2-1, with D hard to call. The CDR3 runs to 14 residues. CDR1 is MGHRA, CDR2 YSYEKL, per germline. Trimming pared 2 bases from V and 4 bases from J, leaving 9 bases between. Written as DNA, the CDR3 is TGCGCCAGCAGCCAAAACGACGAGTACAATGAGCAGTTCTTC. Translating gives CASSQNDEYNEQFF.

This clone was picked up many times. This chain connects TRBV5-8 to TRBJ2-7, with 9 bases matching TRBD1. CDR3 length equals 15 residues. V was clipped by 0 bases and J by 6 bases; unmatched bases: 7. Germline-derived CDR1 and CDR2 are SGHTS and YDEGEE. The CDR3 loop is CASSLAGTGTSEQYF. The CDR3 nucleotides read TGTGCCAGCAGCTTGGCCGGGACAGGGACGTCCGAGCAGTACTTC.

The V and J genes are TRBV28 and TRBJ1-5; 8 bases are shared with TRBD1. Unmatched junction bases numbered 9, after V lost 6 bases and J lost 2 bases. This CDR3 is 16 amino acids long. Germline V gene sequence: CDR1 MDHEN, CDR2 SYDVKM. CDR3 sequence (DNA): TGTGCCAGCAGCCCCGACAGGGGTTCGGGCAATCAGCCCCAGCATTTT. Protein: CASSPDRGSGNQPQHF.

This chain connects TRBV6-1 to TRBJ1-1; D gene unclear. V dropped 5 bases and J dropped 3 bases, with 10 bases sitting between them. CDR1 is MNHNS and CDR2 is SASEGT in the germline V gene. The CDR3 is 13 residues long. This CDR3 is CASSSDSYTEAFF. The CDR3 DNA reads TGTGCCAGCAGTTCGGACTCCTACACTGAAGCTTTCTTT.

The rearrangement links TRBV9 to TRBJ2-2; 7 positions match TRBD2. CDR3 length: 15 residues. Germline loops: CDR1 SGDLS, CDR2 YYNGEE. Trimming took 4 bases from V and 4 from J; bases not matched to a gene: 7. In DNA form, the CDR3 reads TGTGCCAGCAGCCCACTAGCGACGGGCACCGGGGAGCTGTTTTTT. Its protein product is CASSPLATGTGELFF.

The chain is built from TRBV18 and TRBJ1-5; D remains unclear. Trimming stripped 4 bases from V and 3 bases from J, with 4 bases between. The CDR3 length is 12 residues. Germline CDR1 is KGHSH and CDR2 is LQKENI. CDR3 residues: CASSQYNQPQHF. The CDR3 DNA follows: TGTGCCAGCTCACAATACAATCAGCCCCAGCATTTT.

CDR3 DNA: TGTGCCAGCAGCTTTGAGGGGAGAGTGGGCAATGAGCAGTTCTTC. It specifies CASSFEGRVGNEQFF. The J gene is TRBJ2-1, the V gene TRBV7-6, with D perhaps TRBD1 or TRBD2 (5 bases each). There are 15 residues in the CDR3. Germline V gene lookup returns CDR1 SGHVS and CDR2 FNYEAQ. V was cut by 3 bases and J by 6 bases, with 15 bases left in between.

V gene TRBV6-5 combines with J gene TRBJ2-7, with 8 bases fitting TRBD2. The V gene's germline CDR1 is MNHEY and CDR2 SVGAGI. Trimming at V came to 6 bases and at J to 6 bases, leaving 10 bases not matched to a gene. This CDR3 spans 14 amino acids. In DNA form, the CDR3 reads TGTGCCAGCAGAAGCCCGGGACTAGTAGGCGAGCAGTACTTC. Its translation: CASRSPGLVGEQYF.

This chain joins TRBV11-2 and TRBJ2-1; 8 nucleotides line up with TRBD1. CDR1 and CDR2 (germline): SGHAT, FQNNGV. The CDR3 has 14 amino acids. Unmatched junction bases numbered 6, after V lost 5 bases and J lost 6 bases. CDR3 nucleotide sequence: TGTGCCAGCAGCCGTATACAGGGGGGCAATGAGCAGTTCTTC. Translation gives CASSRIQGGNEQFF. Looking up the rest from reference TRBV11-2 and TRBJ2-1 gives the full variable domain: EAGVAQSPRYKIIEKRQSVAFWCNPISGHATLYWYQQILGQGPKLLIQFQNNGVVDDSQLPKDRFSAERLKGVDSTLKIQPAKLEDSAVYLCASSRIQGGNEQFFGPGTRLTVL.

This clone came up a few times. This rearrangement joins TRBV5-1 to TRBJ2-5, with D unresolved. From germline, CDR1 is SGHRS and CDR2 YFSETQ. V was clipped by 1 base and J by 1 base, with 14 bases between them. This CDR3 has 16 amino acids. CDR3 protein: CASSLSRVGGQETQYF. CDR3 DNA sequence: TGCGCCAGCAGCTTGAGTCGAGTAGGCGGCCAAGAGACCCAGTACTTC.

The genes are TRBV7-9 and TRBJ2-3; D may be TRBD1 (5 bases). Trimming took 5 bases from V and 3 from J, leaving 15 bases between them. This CDR3 is 15 amino acids long. The germline CDR1 and CDR2 sequences are SEHNR and FQNEAQ (reference sequence). CDR3 DNA sequence: TGTGCCAGCAGCAAGTCAGGGCTTGGGACAGATACGCAGTATTTT. It translates to CASSKSGLGTDTQYF.

The chain couples TRBV19 to TRBJ2-7; 7 nucleotides line up with TRBD1. V gave up 7 bases and J gave up 2 bases; unmatched junction bases: 11. CDR1 and CDR2 from the germline V gene are LNHDA and SQIVND (reference sequence). The CDR3 has 15 amino acids. CDR3 in DNA: TGTGCCAGTACCAACCCCCGAACAGGGGCCTACGAGCAGTACTTC. It is translated as CASTNPRTGAYEQYF.

The chain couples TRBV5-1 to TRBJ2-1; D is perhaps TRBD1 or TRBD2 (6 bases each). The CDR3 sequence is 13 residues long. Trimming removed 0 bases at V and 15 bases at J, with 16 bases between. Germline V gene data show CDR1 as SGHRS and CDR2 as YFSETQ. The CDR3 region has the DNA TGCGCCAGCAGCTTGGCTACGGGGGCGGTGGGGTTCTTC. Protein product: CASSLATGAVGFF.

This chain connects TRBV19 to TRBJ2-7; possible D gene TRBD1, 6 bases. From germline, CDR1 is LNHDA and CDR2 SQIVND (reference sequence). V lost 4 bases, J lost 6 bases, and 16 bases lay in between. The CDR3 runs 14 residues. CDR3 region: CASSTLIGQTEQYF. CDR3 sequence (DNA): TGTGCCAGTAGTACATTGATCGGACAGACCGAGCAGTACTTC.

The chain has TRBV6-1 and TRBJ1-4, with D possibly TRBD1 on 6 matching bases. From germline, CDR1 is MNHNS and CDR2 SASEGT. The CDR3 is 16 amino acids. V lost 3 bases to trimming and J lost 5 bases, with 16 bases between them. For the CDR3, the DNA is TGTGCCAGCAGTGAGAATTTGGCAGGGACAAATGAAAAACTGTTTTTT. Its protein product is CASSENLAGTNEKLFF.

The chain has TRBV29-1 and TRBJ2-2; D gene unclear. CDR1 SQVTM and CDR2 ANQGSEA come from the germline V gene. This CDR3 has 12 amino acids. V was clipped by 6 bases and J by 2 bases, with 7 bases between them. In nucleotides, the CDR3 is TGCAGCGTGGTTCACAACACCGGGGAGCTGTTTTTT. Translating it yields CSVVHNTGELFF.